The 3 T cell receptor beta chains below were found in one sample sequenced in a study of blood T cell repertoires in COVID-19. The data were produced by immunoSEQ multiplex PCR, yet TCRdb's version contains in-frame clones alone and is incomplete. The sample has around 370,000 clones, 88% seen once. Specimen: PBMCs or T cells enriched from blood (not recorded which). Receptors were obtained from a woman under 30 who had recovered from COVID-19.

The J gene is TRBJ2-1, the V gene TRBV4-3; D is unresolved. Per the germline V gene, CDR1 is LGHNA and CDR2 is YSLEER. Trimming took off 0 bases at V and 10 bases at J, with 10 bases between the two ends. CDR3 length: 13 residues. The CDR3 loop reads CASSQDLGAEQFF. The CDR3 region has the DNA TGCGCCAGCAGCCAAGATCTCGGAGCGGAGCAGTTCTTC.

The rearrangement uses TRBV6-2 or TRBV6-3 and TRBJ1-5; 9 positions match TRBD1. The CDR3 covers 15 residues. From germline, CDR1 is MNHEY and CDR2 SVGEGT. J gave up 7 bases and V 2 bases, and 6 bases lay outside the gene matches. CDR3 nucleotide sequence: TGTGCCAGCAGTTACCGGGGACAGGGAAAACAGCCCCAGCATTTT. Translated: CASSYRGQGKQPQHF.

The chain recombines TRBV6-5 with TRBJ1-1; D gene unclear. CDR1 and CDR2 (germline): MNHEY, SVGAGI. There are 13 residues in the CDR3. Trimming cost V 7 bases and J 3 bases, with 12 bases left between them. CDR3 amino acids: CASTLGRYTEAFF. The CDR3 DNA reads TGTGCCAGCACCTTGGGGAGGTACACTGAAGCTTTCTTT.